This entry describes one T cell receptor beta chain. Its binding antigen is unknown. Base qualities are not at hand, and no much larger clone is one base apart. The time point label here, explained by the study, means: about 28 days (+/-7) after the second vaccine dose. Because spike-specific TCR depth and breadth did not differ between the two schedules, AZD1222 recipients who got a second dose at roughly 4 weeks were pooled with those who got a second dose at roughly 12 weeks. Vaccinee samples were obtained from the UK trials COV001 and COV002, which included a single-blind randomized controlled phase 2/3 trial of AZD1222 (ChAdOx1 nCoV-19) in healthy adults. Trial participant PBMC samples were collected at day 0 and day 28 after the second dose for TCRbeta chain sequencing. This sample is drawn from a study of T cell responses to AZD1222 COVID-19 vaccine (dated by TCRdb to about 2021). Context from the whole study: A total of roughly 240 trial participants underwent TCR sequencing, of whom approximately 210 received two doses of AZD1222 and about 25 received two doses of the MenACWY control vaccine. Enrollment into the trials was organized by age into subgroups of 18-55, 56-69 and 70-plus years, and those subgroups contained roughly 150, 30 and 60 TCR-sequenced participants, respectively.

Measured from the cysteine to the phenylalanine, the CDR3 is 16 residues long. The read is trimmed to its CDR3 DNA, 48 bases read in frame from base 1. Trimming takes 3 bases from V and 6 bases from J, and the germline ends sit 21 bases apart. CDR1 and CDR2 (SGDLS, YYNGEE) derive from the germline V gene. On the study overall, not on this receptor specifically: After two AZD1222 doses, both the breadth and the depth of spike-specific TCRs were significantly higher than at day 0 and than in MenACWY recipients. Epitopes outside the regions mutated in the B.1.351 and B.1.1.7 variants were reportedly recognized by nearly half of the unique spike-specific TCRs. Participants were mostly white British and included more females than males, and it was suggested by the authors that clonal diversity may have been underestimated. The whole spike protein was spanned by vaccine-associated CD4 TCRs, and dominant responses were seen in regions 160-218 and 743-854. In the small 56-69-year group, the increase in depth fell short of significance, most likely because of low power. Because no day 14 peak-response samples were available, repertoires were characterized only after the peak T cell response. Only five to seven AZD1222 recipients were SARS-CoV-2 seropositive at baseline, limiting conclusions about previously exposed vaccinees.

The CDR3 regions of human TCRbeta chains were analyzed by immunosequencing. As for how the authors treated the data: Repertoire TCRs were matched against a reference library of SARS-CoV-2-specific TCRs generated with the MIRA antigen-specificity platform. Breadth was defined as the fraction of unique TCRs that were SARS-CoV-2-associated, and depth was defined as the fraction of total T cells that were SARS-CoV-2-associated. Using the MIRA data, each spike-specific TCR was mapped to the spike region that the TCR reacts to and placed in a CD4 or CD8 class. Log10-transformed breadth and depth values were compared by one-way ANOVA with Sidak's multiple comparisons tests. TCRdb obtained this table from immuneACCESS and retained in-frame rearrangements with V and J assigned. These tables miss some clones; where compared with another copy, unresolved V genes account for less than half of the shortfall, and the remainder is unexplained. The V and J calls and clone size come from that table; D and trimming were worked out from the DNA. The sample includes over 8,000 clones, with 85% to 90% observed a single time. The biggest ten clones account for roughly 6.5% of the sample.

This specimen was peripheral blood, taken 28 days after the second AZD1222 dose. This sequence uses TRBV9 and TRBJ1-2, with an unclear D gene assignment. The origin of this receptor is an adult who received the AZD1222 COVID-19 vaccine. Here the CDR3 is given as CASSALYGSPTDGYTF. The DNA sequence is TGTGCCAGCAGCGCGCTGTATGGCTCTCCGACGGATGGCTACACCTTC.